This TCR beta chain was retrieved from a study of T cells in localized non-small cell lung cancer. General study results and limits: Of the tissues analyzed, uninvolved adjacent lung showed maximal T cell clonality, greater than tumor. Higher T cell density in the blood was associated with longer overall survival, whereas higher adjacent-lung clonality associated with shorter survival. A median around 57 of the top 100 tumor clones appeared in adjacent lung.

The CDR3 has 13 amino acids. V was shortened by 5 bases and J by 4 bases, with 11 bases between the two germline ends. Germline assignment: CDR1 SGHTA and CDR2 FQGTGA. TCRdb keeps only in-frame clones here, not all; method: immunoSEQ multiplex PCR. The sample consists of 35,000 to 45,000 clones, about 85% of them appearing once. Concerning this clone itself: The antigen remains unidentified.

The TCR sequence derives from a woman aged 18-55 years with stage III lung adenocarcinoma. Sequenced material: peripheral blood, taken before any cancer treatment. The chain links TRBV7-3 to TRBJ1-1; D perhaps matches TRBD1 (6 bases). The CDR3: CASSKQGPTEAFF. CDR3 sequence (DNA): TGTGCCAGCAGCAAACAGGGTCCCACTGAAGCTTTCTTT.